The clone carrying this T cell receptor beta chain was observed a handful of times. The antigen remains undetermined. The sample belongs to a study of molecular identifiers for immune sequencing clone quantification. The V end lost 0 bases, the J end lost 3 bases, and 2 bases lay between the germline ends. Looked up from germline, CDR1 is GTSNPN and CDR2 is SVGIG (reference sequence). The CDR3 length is 12 residues. Libraries used roughly 18,000 to 1,100,000 sorted naive CD8 T cells and 10%, 30% or 50% RNA input. Study-wide results and limits: Highly expanded clone sizes could be underestimated by identical TCR molecules that share a barcode.

As previously described, bulk TCR libraries were made using listed TCR primers. TCRdb redid the calling of the PCR reads with MiXCR, one entry per CDR3 protein. The repertoire holds about 630,000 distinct CDR3 sequences, with roughly 23% as singletons. Specimen: naive CD8+ T cells from blood, with Jurkat cell RNA spiked in. Indicated subset: FACS-sorted CD8+CD4-CCR7+CD45RA+ naive T cells. This clonotype originated in a human donor in good health. Some libraries in this study had Jurkat cell RNA spiked in. The chain uses TRBV30 and TRBJ1-4, with unresolved D. The CDR3 nucleotides are TGTGCCTGGAGTGTATCTAATGAAAAACTGTTTTTT. Protein: CAWSVSNEKLFF.